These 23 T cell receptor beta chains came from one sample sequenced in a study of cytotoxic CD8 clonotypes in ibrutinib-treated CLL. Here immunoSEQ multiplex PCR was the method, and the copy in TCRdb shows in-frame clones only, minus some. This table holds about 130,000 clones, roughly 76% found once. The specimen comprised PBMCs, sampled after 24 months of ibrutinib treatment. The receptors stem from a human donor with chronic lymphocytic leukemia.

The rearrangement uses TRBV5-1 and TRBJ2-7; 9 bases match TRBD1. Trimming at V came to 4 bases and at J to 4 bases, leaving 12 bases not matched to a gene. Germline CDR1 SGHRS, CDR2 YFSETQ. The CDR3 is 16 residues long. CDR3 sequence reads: CASSPGTGIRFYEQYF. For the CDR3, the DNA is TGCGCCAGCAGCCCGGGGACAGGGATAAGGTTTTACGAGCAGTACTTC.

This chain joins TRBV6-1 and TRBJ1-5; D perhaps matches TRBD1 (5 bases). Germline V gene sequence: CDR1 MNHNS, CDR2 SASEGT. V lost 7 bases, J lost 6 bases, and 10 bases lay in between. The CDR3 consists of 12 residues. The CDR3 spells CASMGTGQPQHF. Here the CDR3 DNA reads TGTGCCAGCATGGGGACGGGTCAGCCCCAGCATTTT.

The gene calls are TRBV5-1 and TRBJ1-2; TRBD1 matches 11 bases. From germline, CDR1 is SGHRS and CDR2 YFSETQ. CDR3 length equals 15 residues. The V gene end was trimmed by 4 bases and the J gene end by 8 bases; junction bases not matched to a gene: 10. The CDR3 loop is CASSPGQGERVGYTF. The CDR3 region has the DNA TGCGCCAGCAGCCCGGGACAGGGGGAAAGAGTCGGCTACACCTTC.

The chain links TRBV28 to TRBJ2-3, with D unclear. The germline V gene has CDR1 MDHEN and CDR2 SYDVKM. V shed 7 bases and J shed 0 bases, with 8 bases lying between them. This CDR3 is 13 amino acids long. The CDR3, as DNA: TGTGCCAGCAACGGACCTAGCACAGATACGCAGTATTTT. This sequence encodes CASNGPSTDTQYF.

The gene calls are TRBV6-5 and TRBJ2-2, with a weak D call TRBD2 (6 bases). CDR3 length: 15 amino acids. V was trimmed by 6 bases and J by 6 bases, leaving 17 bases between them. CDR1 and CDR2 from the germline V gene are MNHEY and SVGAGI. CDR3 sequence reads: CASSLRTTAPGELFF. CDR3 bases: TGTGCCAGCAGCCTCCGGACTACCGCCCCCGGGGAGCTGTTTTTT.

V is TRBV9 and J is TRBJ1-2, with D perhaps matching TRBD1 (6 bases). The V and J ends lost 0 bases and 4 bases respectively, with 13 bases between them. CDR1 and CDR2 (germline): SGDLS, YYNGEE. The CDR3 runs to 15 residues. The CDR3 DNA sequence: TGTGCCAGCAGCGTAGAAGTAACAGGGTCCTATGGCTACACCTTC. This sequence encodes CASSVEVTGSYGYTF.

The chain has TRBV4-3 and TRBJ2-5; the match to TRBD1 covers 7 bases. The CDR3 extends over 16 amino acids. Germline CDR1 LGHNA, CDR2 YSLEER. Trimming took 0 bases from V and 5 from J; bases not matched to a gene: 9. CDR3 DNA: TGCGCCAGCAGCCAAGAATTGACAGGGTGGCATGAGACCCAGTACTTC. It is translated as CASSQELTGWHETQYF.

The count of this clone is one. For the CDR3, the DNA is TGTGCCAGCGGAATACAGGGAAAAGTAGACACCGGGGAGCTGTTTTTT. It specifies CASGIQGKVDTGELFF. This chain joins TRBV27 and TRBJ2-2; D is perhaps TRBD1 (6 bases). Germline V CDR1 and CDR2: MNHEY, SMNVEV (reference sequence). The CDR3 consists of 16 residues. V was trimmed by 8 bases and J by 3 bases, leaving 19 bases between them.

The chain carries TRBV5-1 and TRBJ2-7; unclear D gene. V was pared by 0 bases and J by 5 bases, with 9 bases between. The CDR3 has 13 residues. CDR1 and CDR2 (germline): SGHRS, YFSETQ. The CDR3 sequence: CASSLVRDHEQYF. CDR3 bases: TGCGCCAGCAGCTTGGTTCGCGACCACGAGCAGTACTTC.

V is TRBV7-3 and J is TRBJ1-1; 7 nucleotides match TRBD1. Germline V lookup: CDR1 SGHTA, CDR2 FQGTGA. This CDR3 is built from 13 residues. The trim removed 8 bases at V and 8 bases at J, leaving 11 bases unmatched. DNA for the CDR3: TGTGCCAGCCTCAGGGGGGACAGACGGGAAGCTTTCTTT. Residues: CASLRGDRREAFF. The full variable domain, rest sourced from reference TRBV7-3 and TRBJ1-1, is GAGVSQTPSNKVTEKGKYVELRCDPISGHTALYWYRQSLGQGPEFLIYFQGTGAADDSGLPNDRFFAVRPEGSVSTLKIQRTERGDSAVYLCASLRGDRREAFFGQGTRLTVV.

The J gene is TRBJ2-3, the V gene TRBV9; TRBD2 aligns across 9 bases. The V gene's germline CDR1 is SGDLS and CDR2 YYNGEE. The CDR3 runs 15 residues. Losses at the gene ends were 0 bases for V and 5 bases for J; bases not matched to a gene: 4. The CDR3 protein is CASSVGGGGGDTQYF. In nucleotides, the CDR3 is TGTGCCAGCAGCGTAGGCGGCGGGGGGGGAGATACGCAGTATTTT.

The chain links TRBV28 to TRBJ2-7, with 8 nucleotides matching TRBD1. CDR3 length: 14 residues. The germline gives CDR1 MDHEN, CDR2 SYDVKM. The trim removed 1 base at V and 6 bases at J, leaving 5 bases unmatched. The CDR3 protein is CASSLYLGQVEQYF. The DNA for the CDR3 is TGTGCCAGCAGTTTATATTTGGGACAGGTCGAGCAGTACTTC.

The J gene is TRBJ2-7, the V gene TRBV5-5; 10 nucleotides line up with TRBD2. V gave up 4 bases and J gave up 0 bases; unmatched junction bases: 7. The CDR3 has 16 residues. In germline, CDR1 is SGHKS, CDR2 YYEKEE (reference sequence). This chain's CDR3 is CASSPAPSGGSYEQYF. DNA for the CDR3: TGTGCCAGCAGCCCCGCCCCTAGCGGGGGCTCCTACGAGCAGTACTTC.

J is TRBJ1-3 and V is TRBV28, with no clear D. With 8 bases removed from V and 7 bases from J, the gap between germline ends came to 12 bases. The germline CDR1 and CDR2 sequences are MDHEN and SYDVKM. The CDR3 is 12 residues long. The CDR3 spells CASEGRVNTIYF. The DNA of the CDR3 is TGTGCCAGCGAAGGGAGGGTGAACACCATATATTTT.

The CDR3 sequence is CASSSGGQSSGNTIYF. In DNA, the CDR3 is TGTGCCAGCAGTTCTGGGGGACAGAGCTCTGGAAACACCATATATTTT. This chain connects TRBV28 to TRBJ1-3; 7 positions match TRBD1. This CDR3 has 16 amino acids. Trimming removed 4 bases from V and 0 bases from J; junction bases left unmatched: 6. Germline values: CDR1 MDHEN, CDR2 SYDVKM.

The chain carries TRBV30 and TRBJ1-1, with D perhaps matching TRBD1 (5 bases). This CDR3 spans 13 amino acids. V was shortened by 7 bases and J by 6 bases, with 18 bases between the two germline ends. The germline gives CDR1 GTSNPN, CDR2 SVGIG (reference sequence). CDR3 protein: CASNPLGRPEAFF. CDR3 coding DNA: TGTGCCTCTAACCCTCTGGGGCGCCCTGAAGCTTTCTTT.

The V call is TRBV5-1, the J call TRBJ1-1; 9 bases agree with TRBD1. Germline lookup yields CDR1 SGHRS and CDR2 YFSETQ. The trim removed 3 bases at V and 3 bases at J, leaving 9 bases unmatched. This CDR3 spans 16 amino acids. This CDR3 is CASSWTNRGQDTEAFF. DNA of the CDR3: TGCGCCAGCAGCTGGACAAACAGGGGGCAGGACACTGAAGCTTTCTTT.

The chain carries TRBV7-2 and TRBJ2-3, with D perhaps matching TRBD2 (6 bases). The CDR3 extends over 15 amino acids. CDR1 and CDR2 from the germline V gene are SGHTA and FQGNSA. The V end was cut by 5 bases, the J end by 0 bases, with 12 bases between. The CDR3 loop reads CASSPLRGSTDTQYF. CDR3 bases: TGTGCCAGCAGCCCCCTCCGGGGGAGCACAGATACGCAGTATTTT.

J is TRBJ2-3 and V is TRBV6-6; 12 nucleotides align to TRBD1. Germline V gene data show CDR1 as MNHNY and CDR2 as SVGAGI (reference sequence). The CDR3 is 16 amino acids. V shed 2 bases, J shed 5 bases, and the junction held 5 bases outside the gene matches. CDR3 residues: CASSYPGQGAGDTQYF. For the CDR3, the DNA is TGTGCCAGCAGTTACCCGGGACAGGGGGCCGGAGATACGCAGTATTTT.

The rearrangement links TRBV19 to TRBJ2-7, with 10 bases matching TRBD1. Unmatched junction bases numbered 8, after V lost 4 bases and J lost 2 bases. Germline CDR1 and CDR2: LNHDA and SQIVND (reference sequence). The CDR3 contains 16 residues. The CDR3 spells CASSKPGQGFAYEQYF. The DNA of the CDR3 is TGTGCCAGTAGTAAACCGGGACAGGGGTTCGCCTACGAGCAGTACTTC.

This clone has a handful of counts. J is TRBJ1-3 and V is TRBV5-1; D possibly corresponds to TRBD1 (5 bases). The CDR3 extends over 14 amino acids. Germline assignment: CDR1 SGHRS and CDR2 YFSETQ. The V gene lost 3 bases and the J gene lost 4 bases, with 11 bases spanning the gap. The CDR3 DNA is TGCGCCAGCAGCTGGGGGACGGAGGGAAACACCATATATTTT. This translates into CASSWGTEGNTIYF.

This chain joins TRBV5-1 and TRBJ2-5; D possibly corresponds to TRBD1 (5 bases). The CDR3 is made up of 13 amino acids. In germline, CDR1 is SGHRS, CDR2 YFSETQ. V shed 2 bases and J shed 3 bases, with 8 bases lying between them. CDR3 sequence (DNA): TGCGCCAGCAGCTTCCAGGGCGAAGAGACCCAGTACTTC. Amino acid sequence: CASSFQGEETQYF.

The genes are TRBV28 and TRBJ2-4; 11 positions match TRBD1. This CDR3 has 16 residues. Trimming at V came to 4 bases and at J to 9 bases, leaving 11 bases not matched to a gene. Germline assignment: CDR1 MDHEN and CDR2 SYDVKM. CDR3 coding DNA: TGTGCCAGCAGTTCGGCCTCAGGACAGGGGGCGGGCATTCAGTACTTC. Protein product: CASSSASGQGAGIQYF.